Presented here are 26 T cell receptor beta chains from one specimen sequenced in a study of T-cell reconstitution after alpha-beta-depleted transplantation in children. Researchers prepared the TCRbeta library using unique molecular identifiers, the study reports. In TCRdb, the PCR reads were re-called with MiXCR into one record per CDR3 protein. The sample contains hundreds of thousands of distinct CDR3 sequences, around 12% of which appear only once. The sample consisted of PBMCs, taken before TCRalphabeta/CD19-depleted stem cell transplant. The receptors derive from a girl under 10 years old with congenital amegakaryocytic thrombocytopenia, due to receive a stem cell transplant.

Only a few counts were recorded for this clonotype. The genes are TRBV29-1 and TRBJ2-1; TRBD2 agrees at 12 bases. This CDR3 has 17 amino acids. Germline V gene sequence: CDR1 SQVTM, CDR2 ANQGSEA. Trimming removed 2 bases from V and 7 bases from J; junction bases left unmatched: 12. The CDR3 coding sequence is TGCAGCGTTGAACCCACTAGCGGGAGGCACCAGAATAATGAGCAGTTCTTC. This translates into CSVEPTSGRHQNNEQFF.

This clonotype was recorded many times. The chain employs TRBV6-5 and TRBJ2-1, with TRBD2 matching over 11 bases. Germline values: CDR1 MNHEY, CDR2 SVGAGI. This CDR3 contains 15 residues. V shed 6 bases, J shed 2 bases, and the junction held 3 bases outside the gene matches. CDR3 amino acids: CASRQTSGTYNEQFF. The CDR3 DNA follows: TGTGCCAGCAGACAGACTAGCGGGACCTACAATGAGCAGTTCTTC.

This clonotype has a count of ten or more. CDR3 DNA sequence: TGCAGTGCCTCACCCCTCGACCAATCCTACAATGAGCAGTTCTTC. This codes for CSASPLDQSYNEQFF. The chain uses TRBV20-1 and TRBJ2-1; D call uncertain. The germline V gene encodes CDR1 DFQATT and CDR2 SNEGSKA (reference sequence). Trimming stripped 6 bases from V and 1 base from J, with 16 bases between. The CDR3 sequence is 15 residues long.

This clonotype was seen at least ten times. This chain connects TRBV12-3 or TRBV12-4 to TRBJ2-5; D remains ambiguous. Deletions cut 2 bases from V and 2 bases from J, with 6 bases between. The CDR3 contains 13 residues. CDR3 nucleotides: TGTGCCAGCAGTTTAAGGAGTCAAGAGACCCAGTACTTC. Encoded protein: CASSLRSQETQYF.

This clonotype has a count of ten or more. Here the CDR3 reads CASSVGGGRVHEQFF. The DNA for the CDR3 is TGTGCCAGCAGCGTAGGTGGCGGGAGGGTCCATGAGCAGTTCTTC. The chain employs TRBV11-2 and TRBJ2-1; 9 bases match TRBD2. There are 15 residues in the CDR3. Germline V gene data show CDR1 as SGHAT and CDR2 as FQNNGV. The ends lost 5 bases at V and 8 bases at J; junction bases unmatched: 10. The full variable domain, in which reference TRBV11-2 and TRBJ2-1 provide the parts outside the CDR3, is EAGVAQSPRYKIIEKRQSVAFWCNPISGHATLYWYQQILGQGPKLLIQFQNNGVVDDSQLPKDRFSAERLKGVDSTLKIQPAKLEDSAVYLCASSVGGGRVHEQFFGPGTRLTVL.

This clonotype showed up many times. This chain links TRBV7-2 with TRBJ2-3, with a tentative D call TRBD2 (6 bases). V lost 3 bases to trimming and J lost 1 base, with 14 bases between them. Per germline, CDR1 SGHTA and CDR2 FQGNSA. The CDR3 loop spans 16 amino acids. CDR3 nucleotide sequence: TGTGCCAGCAGCTTCAGACTAGGATTGGGCACAGATACGCAGTATTTT. Translation gives CASSFRLGLGTDTQYF.

This clonotype was recorded at least ten times. This chain uses TRBV10-3 with TRBJ2-1; D is perhaps TRBD1 or TRBD2 (5 bases each). Germline CDR1 and CDR2: ENHRY and SYGVKD. The V and J ends lost 7 bases and 0 bases respectively, with 13 bases between them. This CDR3 has 15 residues. CDR3 nucleotide sequence: TGTGCCATCAACCGACTGGGGGTCTCCTACAATGAGCAGTTCTTC. It translates to CAINRLGVSYNEQFF.

In this sample, this clonotype turned up a few times. This chain joins TRBV3-1 and TRBJ2-1; D is perhaps TRBD2 (5 bases). The CDR3 runs 13 residues. With 1 base removed from V and 10 bases from J, the gap between germline ends came to 11 bases. CDR1 LGHDT and CDR2 YNNKEL come from the germline V gene (reference sequence). The CDR3 region is CASSQVRGEEQFF. For the CDR3, the DNA is TGTGCCAGCAGCCAAGTCCGTGGGGAGGAGCAGTTCTTC.

This clonotype occurred many times. The rearrangement uses TRBV4-1 and TRBJ2-5, with 8 bases that match TRBD1. The V and J ends lost 1 base and 4 bases, in that order; junction bases with no gene match: 5. The CDR3 consists of 15 residues. Looked up from germline, CDR1 is MGHRA and CDR2 is YSYEKL. The CDR3 sequence is CASSQADRDAETQYF. The CDR3 DNA sequence: TGCGCCAGCAGCCAAGCGGACAGGGACGCAGAGACCCAGTACTTC.

DNA of the CDR3: TGCAGTGCTAGGATAGGATGGGGTAGCGGGCGCGGCACCGGGGAGCTGTTTTTT. It yields the protein CSARIGWGSGRGTGELFF. The genes are TRBV20-1 and TRBJ2-2; 7 nucleotides match TRBD2. The CDR3 is 18 residues long. The germline V gene encodes CDR1 DFQATT and CDR2 SNEGSKA (reference sequence). J was trimmed by 4 bases and V by 3 bases; bases with no gene match: 17.

J is TRBJ2-5 and V is TRBV12-3 or TRBV12-4, with D possibly being TRBD2 (7 bases). The CDR3 sequence is 15 residues long. The V end lost 5 bases, the J end lost 2 bases, and 15 bases lay between the germline ends. The CDR3 sequence is CASSGGAEMQETQYF. The DNA of the CDR3 is TGTGCCAGCAGTGGGGGGGCAGAGATGCAAGAGACCCAGTACTTC.

This clonotype has more than one count but fewer than ten. The V gene is TRBV5-1, the J gene TRBJ2-7; D gene uncertain. V was clipped by 1 base and J by 3 bases, with 8 bases between them. Germline V gene lookup returns CDR1 SGHRS and CDR2 YFSETQ. The CDR3 consists of 13 residues. The DNA for the CDR3 is TGCGCCAGCAGCTTGTACGGAATCTACGAGCAGTACTTC. Amino acid sequence: CASSLYGIYEQYF.

The table lists this clonotype with a few counts. The CDR3 here is CASSLVGTGAREQFF. In nucleotides, the CDR3 is TGCGCCAGCAGCTTGGTTGGGACAGGGGCACGTGAGCAGTTCTTC. This chain connects TRBV5-1 to TRBJ2-1, with 10 bases fitting TRBD1. This CDR3 is built from 15 residues. V was pared by 0 bases and J by 9 bases, with 6 bases of the junction left unmatched. In germline, CDR1 is SGHRS, CDR2 YFSETQ.

Ten or more counts support this clonotype. This rearrangement joins TRBV12-3 or TRBV12-4 to TRBJ2-1; TRBD2 might be the D (5 bases). This CDR3 comprises 12 residues. The V end was cut by 2 bases, the J end by 15 bases, with 14 bases between. CDR3 nucleotides: TGTGCCAGCAGTTTAATCATAGCGTATAGGTTCTTC. It encodes CASSLIIAYRFF.

This sequence joins TRBV6-1 and TRBJ1-4, with 8 bases identical to TRBD1. The J segment lost 7 bases and the V segment lost 6 bases, leaving 13 bases of the junction unmatched. Per germline, CDR1 MNHNS and CDR2 SASEGT. The CDR3 runs to 16 residues. In DNA form, the CDR3 reads TGTGCCAGCAGAATAGCCGGGACAGGCACAAGTGAAAAACTGTTTTTT. This gives the protein CASRIAGTGTSEKLFF.

This clonotype has a handful of counts. This chain connects TRBV25-1 to TRBJ1-2; no definite D call. The length of the CDR3 is 18 residues. Germline V CDR1 and CDR2: MGHDK, SYGVNS. V was pared by 1 base and J by 4 bases, with 22 bases between. CDR3 nucleotides: TGTGCCAGCAGTGAATCTCGCCCGGTGGAGTCCCTCGGCTATGGCTACACCTTC. This codes for CASSESRPVESLGYGYTF.

The chain has TRBV20-1 and TRBJ1-1, with D tentatively TRBD1 (6 bases). The CDR3 runs to 14 residues. Trimming shortened V by 6 bases and J by 2 bases, and 16 bases separated the two germline ends. CDR1 and CDR2 (germline): DFQATT, SNEGSKA (reference sequence). The CDR3 protein is CSARLGHQNTEAFF. The CDR3 coding sequence is TGCAGTGCCCGGTTGGGACACCAAAACACTGAAGCTTTCTTT.

The chain recombines TRBV6-1 with TRBJ1-6; no clear D gene. This CDR3 comprises 13 residues. Trimming cost V 5 bases and J 8 bases, with 10 bases left between them. The germline gives CDR1 MNHNS, CDR2 SASEGT. The CDR3 nucleotides read TGTGCCAGCAGTCCGTCGATAGATTCACCCCTCCACTTT. As protein: CASSPSIDSPLHF.

This clonotype appeared a few times. This sequence joins TRBV7-9 and TRBJ2-7, with D possibly being TRBD2 (6 bases). Trimming left V 3 bases short and J 6 bases short, with 15 bases between. CDR1 and CDR2 (germline): SEHNR, FQNEAQ (reference sequence). CDR3 length equals 14 residues. CDR3 sequence reads: CASSFFGGSSEQYF. CDR3 DNA sequence: TGTGCCAGCAGCTTCTTCGGGGGTAGTTCCGAGCAGTACTTC.

This clonotype came up many times. The chain has TRBV4-2 and TRBJ2-7; no reliable D call. Between the trimmed V and J ends, which lost 1 base and 0 bases, there was a span of 10 bases. CDR1 is LGHNA, CDR2 YNFKEQ, per germline. This CDR3 contains 15 residues. This CDR3 reads CASSQGPQLSYEQYF. The CDR3 DNA reads as TGTGCCAGCAGCCAAGGTCCCCAACTCTCCTACGAGCAGTACTTC.

The CDR3 region is CASSDGSTGELFF. The CDR3 coding sequence is TGTGCCAGCAGTGACGGTAGCACCGGGGAGCTGTTTTTT. The chain is built from TRBV6-4 and TRBJ2-2; D is unresolved. Germline V gives CDR1 MRHNA, CDR2 SNTAGT. The CDR3 loop spans 13 amino acids. V shed 2 bases and J shed 4 bases, with 5 bases lying between them.

This clonotype was recorded at least ten times. The chain joins TRBV3-1 to TRBJ2-3; 10 nucleotides match TRBD2. Germline CDR1 reads LGHDT; CDR2 reads YNNKEL (reference sequence). V trimming: 0 bases; J trimming: 9 bases; junction bases outside the gene matches: 6. This CDR3 is built from 15 residues. The CDR3 spells CASSQEASGSGTQYF. The CDR3 coding sequence is TGTGCCAGCAGCCAAGAAGCTAGCGGGAGCGGGACGCAGTATTTT.

This clonotype was observed at least ten times. This chain links TRBV29-1 with TRBJ2-6; 7 bases are a match to TRBD1. The CDR3 is 15 amino acids. Germline values: CDR1 SQVTM, CDR2 ANQGSEA. With V trimmed by 6 bases and J by 0 bases, 5 bases remained unmatched. DNA of the CDR3: TGCAGCGTGGGACAGAGAGCCTCTGGGGCCAACGTCCTGACTTTC. This translates into CSVGQRASGANVLTF.

This clonotype was counted at least ten times. The DNA of the CDR3 is TGCAGTGCCCAACTAGCGGGAGGGCCCGATACGCAGTATTTT. Residues: CSAQLAGGPDTQYF. The rearrangement joins TRBV20-1 to TRBJ2-3; 13 bases are a match to TRBD2. The junction had 6 bases not matched to a gene; V was cut back by 6 bases and J by 6 bases. CDR3 length: 14 residues. CDR1 and CDR2 from the germline V gene are DFQATT and SNEGSKA (reference sequence).

The chain carries TRBV20-1 and TRBJ2-5; TRBD2 aligns across 11 bases. The CDR3 is made up of 14 amino acids. The germline V gene has CDR1 DFQATT and CDR2 SNEGSKA (reference sequence). V was pared by 5 bases and J by 4 bases, with 6 bases of the junction left unmatched. CDR3 nucleotides: TGCAGTGCTCTACTAGCGGGAGTTACAGAGACCCAGTACTTC. It codes for CSALLAGVTETQYF.

The chain couples TRBV4-1 to TRBJ2-2; D possibly corresponds to TRBD2 (5 bases). Trimming took 4 bases from V and 3 from J, leaving 9 bases between them. Germline CDR1 is MGHRA and CDR2 is YSYEKL. This CDR3 is built from 14 residues. The CDR3 DNA is TGCGCCAGCAGCCTAGAGAGGGACACCGGGGAGCTGTTTTTT. Its protein is CASSLERDTGELFF.